This TCR beta chain was observed in a study of blood T cell repertoires in COVID-19. Study-wide background: Specimens from acute and convalescent COVID-19 originated in the United States, Italy and Spain.

During active infection, Seattle patients enrolled and were then monitored through disease. In the authors' workflow: Amplification of reference gene primers provided the estimated nucleated cell counts. Repertoires were generated with immunoSEQ multiplex PCR, while TCRdb's copy carries only in-frame clones and drops some. V and J calls and clone size follow that table, whereas D and trimming were derived from the DNA. The repertoire includes approximately 70,000 clones, approximately 73% of them detected once, and 15% sits in the top ten. There are 18 residues in the CDR3. Germline-derived CDR1 and CDR2 are SGHRS and YFSETQ. The V end lost 0 bases, the J end lost 0 bases, and 15 bases lay between the germline ends.

V is TRBV5-1 and J is TRBJ1-4; perhaps TRBD1 as D (6 bases). The sequencing input was peripheral blood. The receptor comes from a man in his sixties with COVID-19, enrolled during active disease. DNA of the CDR3: TGCGCCAGCAGCTTGGCCCGGACAGAAGAAGCAACTAATGAAAAACTGTTTTTT. Its translation is CASSLARTEEATNEKLFF.